The clone carrying this T cell receptor beta chain has only a few counts. What it binds is unknown. The record originates from a study of T cell repertoires in cytomegalovirus infection. For the study at large: Use of recently identified HLA-C-restricted and well-studied HLA-B-restricted CMV epitopes was part of the study.

TCRdb re-called the reads through MiXCR, storing one row per CDR3 protein. Of 300,000 to 400,000 distinct CDR3 sequences detected, 25% to 35% appear once; the ten largest clones hold 15% to 25%. CDR1 is MNHNS and CDR2 is SASEGT in the germline V gene. V lost 2 bases to trimming and J lost 0 bases, with 14 bases between them. The CDR3 has 16 amino acids. The chain recombines TRBV6-1 with TRBJ2-7, with D perhaps TRBD1 (6 bases). The source is a human donor in good health (CMV status not recorded). Some clones in this sample may be carry-over from other donors' samples. Sample: cultured PBMCs, taken from culture after CMV antigen stimulation. The CDR3 sequence is CASSEWATGLSYEQYF. The CDR3 coding sequence is TGTGCCAGCAGTGAATGGGCGACAGGACTCTCCTACGAGCAGTACTTC.